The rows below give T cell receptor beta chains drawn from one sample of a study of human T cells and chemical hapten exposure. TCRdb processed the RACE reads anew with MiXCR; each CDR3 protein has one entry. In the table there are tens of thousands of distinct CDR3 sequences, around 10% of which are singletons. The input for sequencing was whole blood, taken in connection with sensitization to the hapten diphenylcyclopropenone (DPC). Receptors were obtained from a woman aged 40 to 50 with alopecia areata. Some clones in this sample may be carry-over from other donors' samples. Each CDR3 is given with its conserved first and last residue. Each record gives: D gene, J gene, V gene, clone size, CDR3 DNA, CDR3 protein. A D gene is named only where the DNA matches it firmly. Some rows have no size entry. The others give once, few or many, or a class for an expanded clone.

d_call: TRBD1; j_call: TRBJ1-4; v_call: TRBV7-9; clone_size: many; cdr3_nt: TGTGCCAGCAGGGCCCAGGGGGGTAATGAAAAACTGTTTTTT; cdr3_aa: CASRAQGGNEKLFF
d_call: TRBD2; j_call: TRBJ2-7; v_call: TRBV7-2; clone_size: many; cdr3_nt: TGTGCCAGCAGCGAGGGACTAGCGAGAGAGCAGTACTTC; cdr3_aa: CASSEGLAREQYF
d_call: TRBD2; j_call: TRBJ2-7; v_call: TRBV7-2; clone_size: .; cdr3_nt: TGTGCCAGCAGCCAAGGACGGGAGGCACTCTACGAGCAGTACTTC; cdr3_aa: CASSQGREALYEQYF
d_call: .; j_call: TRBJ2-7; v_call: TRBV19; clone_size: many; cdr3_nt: TGTGCCAGTACCACAAGCCAGGCCTCCGGAGAGCAGTACTTC; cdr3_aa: CASTTSQASGEQYF
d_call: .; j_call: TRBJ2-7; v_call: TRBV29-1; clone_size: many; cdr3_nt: TGCAGCGTTGGAGGAGTGACCTACGAGCAGTACTTC; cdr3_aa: CSVGGVTYEQYF
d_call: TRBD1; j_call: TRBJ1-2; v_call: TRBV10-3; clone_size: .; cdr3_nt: TGTGCCATCAGCGGACAGGGGAATGGCTACACCTTC; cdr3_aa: CAISGQGNGYTF
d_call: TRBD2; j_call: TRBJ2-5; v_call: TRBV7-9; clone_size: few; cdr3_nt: TGTGCCAGCAGCTTAATGGGACTAGCGGGGCAAGAGACCCAGTACTTC; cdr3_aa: CASSLMGLAGQETQYF
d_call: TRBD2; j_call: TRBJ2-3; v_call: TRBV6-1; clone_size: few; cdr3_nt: TGTGCCAGCAGCAAGACTAGCGGGGGTGTCGGTAGCACAGATACGCAGTATTTT; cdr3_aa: CASSKTSGGVGSTDTQYF
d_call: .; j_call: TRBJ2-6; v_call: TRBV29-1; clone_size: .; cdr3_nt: TGCAGCGTGGGAACTCAATCTGGGGCCAACGTCCTGACTTTC; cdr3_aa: CSVGTQSGANVLTF
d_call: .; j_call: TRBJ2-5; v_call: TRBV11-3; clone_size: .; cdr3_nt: TGTGCCAGCGCGGAGCGGCAAGAGACCCAGTACTTC; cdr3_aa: CASAERQETQYF
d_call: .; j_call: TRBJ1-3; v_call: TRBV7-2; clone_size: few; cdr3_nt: TGTGCCAGCAGCCCCCAACAGGGAAAGGGAAACACCATATATTTT; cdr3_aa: CASSPQQGKGNTIYF
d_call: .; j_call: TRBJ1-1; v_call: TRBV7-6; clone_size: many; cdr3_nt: TGTGCCAGCAGCCTGACAGTGAACACTGAAGCTTTCTTT; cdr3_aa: CASSLTVNTEAFF
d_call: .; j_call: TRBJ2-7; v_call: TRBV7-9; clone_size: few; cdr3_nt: TGTGCCAGCAGCTCTCAGACAGATTCCTACGAGCAGTACTTC; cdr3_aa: CASSSQTDSYEQYF
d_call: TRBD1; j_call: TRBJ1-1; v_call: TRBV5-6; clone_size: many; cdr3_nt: TGTGCCAGCAGCCAGTTGGGGACAGAGGATGTAACTGAAGCTTTCTTT; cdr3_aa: CASSQLGTEDVTEAFF
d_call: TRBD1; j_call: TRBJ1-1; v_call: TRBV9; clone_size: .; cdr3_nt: TGTGCCAGCAGCACGGGACAGGGGGCCGCTGAAGCTTTCTTT; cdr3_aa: CASSTGQGAAEAFF
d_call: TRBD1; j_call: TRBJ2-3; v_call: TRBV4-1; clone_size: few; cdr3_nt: TGCGCCAGCAGCCAAGATTGGGCGGGACAGGGGAGTTATAATACGCAGTATTTT; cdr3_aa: CASSQDWAGQGSYNTQYF
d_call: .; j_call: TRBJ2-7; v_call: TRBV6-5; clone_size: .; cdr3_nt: TGTGCCAGCAGTCGTCAGGGTGTCGAGCAGTACTTC; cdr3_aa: CASSRQGVEQYF
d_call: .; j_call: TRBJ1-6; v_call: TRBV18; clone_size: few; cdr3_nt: TGTGCCAGCTCACGGTCTAATTCACCCCTCCACTTT; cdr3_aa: CASSRSNSPLHF
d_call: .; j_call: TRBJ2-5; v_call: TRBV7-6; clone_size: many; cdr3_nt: TGTGCCAGCAGCCCGTGGGGGCGAGGGTTCCAAGAGACCCAGTACTTC; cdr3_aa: CASSPWGRGFQETQYF
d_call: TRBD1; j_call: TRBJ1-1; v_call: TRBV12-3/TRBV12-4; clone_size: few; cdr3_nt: TGTGCCAGCAGTCTAACCGGGACAGCAAACACTGAAGCTTTCTTT; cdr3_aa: CASSLTGTANTEAFF
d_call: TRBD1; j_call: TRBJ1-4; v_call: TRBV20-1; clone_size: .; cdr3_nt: TGCAGTGCCTCACAGGGGGCGCGGAGTAATGAAAAACTGTTTTTT; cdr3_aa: CSASQGARSNEKLFF
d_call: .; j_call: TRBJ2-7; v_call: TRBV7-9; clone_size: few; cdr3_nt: TGTGCCAGCAGCCCCGACACCTCCTACGAGCAGTACTTC; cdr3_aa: CASSPDTSYEQYF
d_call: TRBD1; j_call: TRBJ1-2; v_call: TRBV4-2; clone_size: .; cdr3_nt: TGTGCCAGCAGCAAACCAGGGGGCTCGGCCTATGGCTACACCTTC; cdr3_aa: CASSKPGGSAYGYTF
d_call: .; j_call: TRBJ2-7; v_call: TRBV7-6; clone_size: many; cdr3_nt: TGTGCCAGCAGCTTACATGAGAGCCAGGCCTACGAGCAGTACTTC; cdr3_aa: CASSLHESQAYEQYF
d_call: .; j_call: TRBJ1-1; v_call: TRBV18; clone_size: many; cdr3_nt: TGTGCCAGCTCACCGGTGGTGAATACTGAAGCTTTCTTT; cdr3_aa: CASSPVVNTEAFF
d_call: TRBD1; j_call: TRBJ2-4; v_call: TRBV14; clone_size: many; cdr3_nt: TGTGCCAGCAGCCAACGTACAGGGGATTCGTCCAAAAACATTCAGTACTTC; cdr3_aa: CASSQRTGDSSKNIQYF
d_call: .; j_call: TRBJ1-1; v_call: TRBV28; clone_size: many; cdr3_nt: TGTGCCAGCAGTCCACCTCAGCGGTTAGAATCTGAAGCTTTCTTT; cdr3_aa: CASSPPQRLESEAFF
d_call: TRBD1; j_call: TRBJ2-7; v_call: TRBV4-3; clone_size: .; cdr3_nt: TGCGCCAGCAGCCAAGACGGGGACAGGAGCACCTACGAGCAGTACTTC; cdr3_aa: CASSQDGDRSTYEQYF
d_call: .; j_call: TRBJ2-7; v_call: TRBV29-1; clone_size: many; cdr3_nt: TGCAGCGTTGAAGTTAAGACAGCCTCCTACGAGCAGTACTTC; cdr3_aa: CSVEVKTASYEQYF
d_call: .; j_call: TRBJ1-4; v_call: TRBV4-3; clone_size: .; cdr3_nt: TGCGCCAGCAGCCAAGTCATGACAGAGGGATTTGAAAAACTGTTTTTT; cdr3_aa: CASSQVMTEGFEKLFF
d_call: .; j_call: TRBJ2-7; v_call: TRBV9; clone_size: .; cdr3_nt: TGTGCCAGCAGCGCTTCCCCAGGAGCTGCGTACGGGCAGTACTTC; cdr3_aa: CASSASPGAAYGQYF
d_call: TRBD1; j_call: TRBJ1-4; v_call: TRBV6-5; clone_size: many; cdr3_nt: TGTGCCAGCAGTATCGACAGGGGAAATGAAAAACTGTTTTTT; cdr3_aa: CASSIDRGNEKLFF
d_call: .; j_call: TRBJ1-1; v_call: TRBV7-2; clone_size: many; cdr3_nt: TGTGCCAGCAGCTTGGCAGGGGCGAACACTGAAGCTTTCTTT; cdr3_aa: CASSLAGANTEAFF
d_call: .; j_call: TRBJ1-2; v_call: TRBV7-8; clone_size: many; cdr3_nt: TGTGCCAGCCAGCTTGGGGTTAACTATGGCTACACCTTC; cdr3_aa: CASQLGVNYGYTF
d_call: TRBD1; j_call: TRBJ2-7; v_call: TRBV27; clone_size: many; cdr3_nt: TGTGCCAGCAGTTACAGGGGCGGCCCCTACGAGCAGTACTTC; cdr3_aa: CASSYRGGPYEQYF
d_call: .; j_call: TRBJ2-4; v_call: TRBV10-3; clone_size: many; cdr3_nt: TGTGCCATCAGTGAGTGGGTAGAGGACATTCAGTACTTC; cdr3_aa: CAISEWVEDIQYF
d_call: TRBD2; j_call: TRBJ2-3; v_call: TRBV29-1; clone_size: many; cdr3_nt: TGCAGCGTTGAAGATGTTAGCGGGGGGCCTAGCACCGGATGGGGAGATACGCAGTATTTT; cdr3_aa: CSVEDVSGGPSTGWGDTQYF
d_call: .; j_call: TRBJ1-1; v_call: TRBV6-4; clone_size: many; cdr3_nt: TGTGCCAGCAGGAGGGAGGGCGGCACTGAAGCTTTCTTT; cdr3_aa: CASRREGGTEAFF
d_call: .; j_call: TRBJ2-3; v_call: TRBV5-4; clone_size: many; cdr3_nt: TGTGCCAGCAGCAAGGACAGAGCACCGGGGGATACGCAGTATTTT; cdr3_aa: CASSKDRAPGDTQYF